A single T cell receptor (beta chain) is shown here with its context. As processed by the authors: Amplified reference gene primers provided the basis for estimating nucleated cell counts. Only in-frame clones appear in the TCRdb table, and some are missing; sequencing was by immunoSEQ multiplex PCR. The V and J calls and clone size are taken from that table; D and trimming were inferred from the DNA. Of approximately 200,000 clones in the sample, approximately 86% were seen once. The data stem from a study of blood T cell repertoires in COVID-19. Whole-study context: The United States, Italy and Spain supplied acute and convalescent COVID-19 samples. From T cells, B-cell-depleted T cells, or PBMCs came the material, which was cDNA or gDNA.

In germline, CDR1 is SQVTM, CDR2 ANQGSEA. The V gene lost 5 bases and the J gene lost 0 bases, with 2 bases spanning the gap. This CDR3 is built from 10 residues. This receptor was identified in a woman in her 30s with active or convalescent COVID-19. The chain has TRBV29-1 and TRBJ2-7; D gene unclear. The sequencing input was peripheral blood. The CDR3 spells CSVRSYEQYF. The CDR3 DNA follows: TGCAGCGTTCGCTCCTACGAGCAGTACTTC.